The T cell receptor beta chain under discussion was sequenced for a study of T-cell memory formation after mild COVID-19. About the study: TCR clusters largely stayed donor specific. General study findings and limits: Mainly CM and EM harbored the contracting CD4+ clones; mainly EMRA harbored the CD8+ ones. Prior to infection, memory already included some responding clones, suggesting cross-reactive memory joined. Day 15 to 85 contracting clones showed balanced CD4/CD8; day 15 to 37 expanders favored CD4+.

The CDR3 is made up of 14 amino acids. Germline V gene sequence: CDR1 SGHRS, CDR2 YFSETQ. V lost 3 bases, J lost 3 bases, and 13 bases lay in between. TCRdb itself ran the 5' RACE reads through MiXCR, one entry per CDR3 protein. The table records tens of thousands of distinct CDR3 sequences, 6% to 7.5% of them present only once. By proportion, this clonotype is medium-sized (0.01 to 0.1%). What it binds is unknown. The chain recombines TRBV5-1 with TRBJ2-7; tentatively, D is TRBD1 (6 bases). This receptor was obtained from an adult who had mild COVID-19 (a few samples of this study predate the infection). Cell type and time point are not known. Material for sequencing was PBMCs or a T cell subset sorted from them (not recorded which). The CDR3 coding sequence is TGCGCCAGCAGCTACCAGGGGAATGGCTACGAGCAGTACTTC. It is translated as CASSYQGNGYEQYF. Filled out from reference TRBV5-1 and TRBJ2-7, the complete variable domain reads KAGVTQTPRYLIKTRGQQVTLSCSPISGHRSVSWYQQTPGQGLQFLFEYFSETQRNKGNFPGRFSGRQFSNSRSEMNVSTLELGDSALYLCASSYQGNGYEQYFGPGTRLTVT.